This record concerns one T cell receptor (beta chain) sequence. Deletions cut 5 bases from V and 4 bases from J, with 11 bases between. This CDR3 comprises 13 residues. This entry belongs to a study of control samples from healthy donors and cancer patients. Profiled with immunoSEQ multiplex PCR; TCRdb holds only in-frame clones, not every one. The sample lists about 120,000 clones, over 85% occurring once. The receptor's source is a young man in good health. The chain is built from TRBV12-3 or TRBV12-4 and TRBJ1-2, with D hard to call. The sequencing input was blood. The CDR3 region is CASSNGEGYGYTF. In DNA, the CDR3 is TGTGCCAGCAGTAATGGAGAGGGCTATGGCTACACCTTC.